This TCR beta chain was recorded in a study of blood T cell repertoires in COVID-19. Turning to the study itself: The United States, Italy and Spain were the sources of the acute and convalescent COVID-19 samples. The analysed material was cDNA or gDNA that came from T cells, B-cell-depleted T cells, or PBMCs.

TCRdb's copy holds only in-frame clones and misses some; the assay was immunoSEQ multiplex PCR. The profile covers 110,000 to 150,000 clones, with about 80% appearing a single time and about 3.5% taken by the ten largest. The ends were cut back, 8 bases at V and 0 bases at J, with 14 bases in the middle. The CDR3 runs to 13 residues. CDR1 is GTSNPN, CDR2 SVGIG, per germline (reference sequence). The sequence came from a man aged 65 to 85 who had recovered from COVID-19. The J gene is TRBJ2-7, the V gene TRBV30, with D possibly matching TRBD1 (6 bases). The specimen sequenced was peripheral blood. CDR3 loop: CAAKQGLSYEQYF. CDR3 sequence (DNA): TGTGCCGCAAAACAGGGCCTCTCCTACGAGCAGTACTTC.